This is a list of T cell receptor beta chains from one sample in a study of T cell changes during pregnancy in multiple sclerosis. Measured with immunoSEQ multiplex PCR; TCRdb has only the in-frame clones, and not every one. The table has 85,000 to 100,000 clones, 92% seen once; the top ten hold 2.6%. Source: peripheral blood, taken in the first trimester of pregnancy. These receptors were obtained from a female donor with multiple sclerosis, enrolled in a pregnancy study. Both conserved end residues are part of each CDR3. A D gene is named only where the DNA matches it firmly. Size tells how often a clone was seen (once, few, many) or the class of an expanded clone, and some rows leave it out.

TGTGCCTGGAGTATTGGGGCTGGCACAGATACGCAGTATTTT	CAWSIGAGTDTQYF	once	NA	TRBV30	TRBJ2-3
TGTGCCAGCAGCTTATCCAGGGCGAGCTCCTACGAGCAGTACTTC	CASSLSRASSYEQYF	NA	NA	TRBV7-9	TRBJ2-7
TGTGCCAGCGGACTAGCGGAGAATGAGCAGTTCTTC	CASGLAENEQFF	NA	TRBD2	TRBV28	TRBJ2-1
TGTGCCAGCAGTTCCGACAGACACTCCTACGAGCAGTACTTC	CASSSDRHSYEQYF	NA	NA	TRBV6-5	TRBJ2-7
TGCGCCAGCAGCTTGGCGGTCGCTCTGAACACTGAAGCTTTCTTT	CASSLAVALNTEAFF	NA	NA	TRBV5-1	TRBJ1-1
TGTGCCAGCAGCTTTTTTAGCGGGAGTGCAGATACGCAGTATTTT	CASSFFSGSADTQYF	NA	TRBD2	TRBV7-6	TRBJ2-3
TGCAGCGTTGTGGGAGGGGGTTGGATCAATGAGCAGTTCTTC	CSVVGGGWINEQFF	NA	NA	TRBV29-1	TRBJ2-1
TGTGCCAGCAGCCCCTTAGCGGGAGGGACAGATACGCAGTATTTT	CASSPLAGGTDTQYF	NA	TRBD2	TRBV27	TRBJ2-3
TGTGCCAGCAGTTTAGGGGGAGGGCCGGTTGAGCAGTTCTTC	CASSLGGGPVEQFF	NA	TRBD2	TRBV28	TRBJ2-1
TGTGCCAGCAGTTACCCAGGGGAGGGTCAGCCCCAGCATTTT	CASSYPGEGQPQHF	few	NA	TRBV28	TRBJ1-5
TGTGCCAGTTCGACTAGCCTCGACAATGAGCAGTTCTTC	CASSTSLDNEQFF	NA	TRBD2	TRBV19	TRBJ2-1
TGTGCCGCCCAGGGGCCCCTTTACACCGGGGAGCTGTTTTTT	CAAQGPLYTGELFF	NA	NA	TRBV28	TRBJ2-2
TGTGCCAGCAGTAGGGACAGGGGGTCGAGAGATACGCAGTATTTT	CASSRDRGSRDTQYF	NA	TRBD1	TRBV2	TRBJ2-3
TGCGCCAGCAGCTTGAGCAGCGGGAGCCGCACAGATACGCAGTATTTT	CASSLSSGSRTDTQYF	NA	TRBD2	TRBV5-1	TRBJ2-3
TGTGCCAGCAGTTTAGGATTGGAGGGACAGGTGGGAGGGACCCAGTACTTC	CASSLGLEGQVGGTQYF	NA	TRBD1	TRBV27	TRBJ2-5
TGTGCCAGCAGGGCGGACAGGGGGCCCGTTGGCTACACCTTC	CASRADRGPVGYTF	NA	TRBD1	TRBV2	TRBJ1-2
TGTGCCAGTAGTGGGGGACTAGCGGGAGCACTCTTC	CASSGGLAGALF	NA	TRBD2	TRBV19	TRBJ2-1
TGTGCCAGCAGCCAAGGACAGAGCGTTTACGGCTCCTACGAGCAGTACTTC	CASSQGQSVYGSYEQYF	NA	NA	TRBV4-2	TRBJ2-7
TGTGCCAGCAGCGGCGGACTAGCAGGGTATGAGCAGTTCTTC	CASSGGLAGYEQFF	NA	TRBD2	TRBV6-1	TRBJ2-1
TGTGCCAGCAGTAGCCCGATGTCAGGAGATACGCAGTATTTT	CASSSPMSGDTQYF	NA	NA	TRBV28	TRBJ2-3
TGTGCCAGCAGTTTATTGGGGGGGCTCTATGGCTACACCTTC	CASSLLGGLYGYTF	NA	NA	TRBV28	TRBJ1-2
TGTGCCAGCAGCATCGTAAACCAGGGTAAAAATGGCTACACCTTC	CASSIVNQGKNGYTF	NA	NA	TRBV21-1	TRBJ1-2
TGTGCCAGCAGGGCCGGGACAGTTCCCTACAATGAGCAGTTCTTC	CASRAGTVPYNEQFF	once	TRBD1	TRBV27	TRBJ2-1
TGTGCCACCAGCATGACTCGGGGGGGAGTCTACAATGAGCAGTTCTTC	CATSMTRGGVYNEQFF	NA	TRBD2	TRBV15	TRBJ2-1
TGTGCCAGCAGTCTAGGGACTAGCGGCAATGAGCAGTTCTTC	CASSLGTSGNEQFF	NA	TRBD2	TRBV2	TRBJ2-1
TGTGCCAGCAGCTTCGGGGGACTAGCGGGAGCATACGAGCAGTACTTC	CASSFGGLAGAYEQYF	NA	TRBD2	TRBV5-6	TRBJ2-7
TGTGCCCTCTGGGGACTAGCGGGAGGCCTGAACACCGGGGAGCTGTTTTTT	CALWGLAGGLNTGELFF	NA	TRBD2	TRBV7-9	TRBJ2-2
TGTGCCAGCAGGACCCTCAGTGAGGGAGGGAGTCAGCCCCAGCATTTT	CASRTLSEGGSQPQHF	NA	NA	TRBV28	TRBJ1-5
TGTGCCAGCAGTTTGGGGGACAGGGTTTATCGCACTGAAGCTTTCTTT	CASSLGDRVYRTEAFF	NA	TRBD1	TRBV28	TRBJ1-1
TGTGCCACCAGCAGAGACGAGGGACAGGGTGATGAAAAACTGTTTTTT	CATSRDEGQGDEKLFF	NA	TRBD1	TRBV15	TRBJ1-4
TGTGCCACCAGCAGAGACCGTAAACCCCAGGGTGGCCTACAAGAGACCCAGTACTTC	CATSRDRKPQGGLQETQYF	NA	NA	TRBV15	TRBJ2-5
TGTGCCTGGAGTGGACTTAAGGGGACTGAGAACACCGGGGAGCTGTTTTTT	CAWSGLKGTENTGELFF	once	NA	TRBV30	TRBJ2-2
TGTGCCAGCAGCAAAGCACAGCCCCTGCGCGACCAAGAGACCCAGTACTTC	CASSKAQPLRDQETQYF	NA	NA	TRBV21-1	TRBJ2-5
TGCGCCAGCAGCTTCTTAGGCCAGGGGCCCACCGGGGAGCTGTTTTTT	CASSFLGQGPTGELFF	NA	NA	TRBV5-1	TRBJ2-2
TGTGCCACCAGCAGAGCATTTAGCGGGAGTAAAGGCACAGATACGCAGTATTTT	CATSRAFSGSKGTDTQYF	NA	TRBD2	TRBV15	TRBJ2-3
TGTGCCAGCAGCTTAAGCCGGGCGGGAGTCGCCGAAGAGCAGTACTTC	CASSLSRAGVAEEQYF	NA	TRBD2	TRBV7-6	TRBJ2-7
TGTGCCAGCAGCTCAGGACTAGCGGGAGGGGTGGAGCAGTTCTTC	CASSSGLAGGVEQFF	NA	TRBD2	TRBV13	TRBJ2-1
TGTGCCAGTAGTATGGGAAGGGAGGGCAATCAGCCCCAGCATTTT	CASSMGREGNQPQHF	NA	NA	TRBV19	TRBJ1-5
TGCAGCGTTGAAGTCCGGGACAGGGTGGCGGCCGGGGAGCTGTTTTTT	CSVEVRDRVAAGELFF	NA	TRBD1	TRBV29-1	TRBJ2-2
TGTGCCAGCAGTGTCCGGGGAGGAACTAATGAAAAACTGTTTTTT	CASSVRGGTNEKLFF	NA	NA	TRBV28	TRBJ1-4
TGTGCCAGCTCACCCTCCTATGATGGTAGCGGGGAGCTGTTTTTT	CASSPSYDGSGELFF	NA	NA	TRBV18	TRBJ2-2
TGTGCCAGCAGCTCCAGCTCCCTGCTGGGGCTGGGCGAGCAGTACTTC	CASSSSSLLGLGEQYF	NA	NA	TRBV5-4	TRBJ2-7
TGTGCCATCAGTGACAGGGGGGATGGCACAGATACGCAGTATTTT	CAISDRGDGTDTQYF	NA	NA	TRBV10-3	TRBJ2-3
TGCGCCAGCAGCTTTGATCCGGGAACCCAAGAGACCCAGTACTTC	CASSFDPGTQETQYF	NA	NA	TRBV5-1	TRBJ2-5
TGTGCCAGCAGTCCCGTCGAGGGCGCCAAAAACATTCAGTACTTC	CASSPVEGAKNIQYF	NA	NA	TRBV6-1	TRBJ2-4
TGTGCCAGCAGCTCCGGGACAGGGGATAGGAACACTGAAGCTTTCTTT	CASSSGTGDRNTEAFF	NA	TRBD1	TRBV7-9	TRBJ1-1
TGTGCCAGCAGCGTAAACGCAGGTGAGCAGTTCTTC	CASSVNAGEQFF	NA	NA	TRBV9	TRBJ2-1
TGTGCCAGCAGTGGGCAGGGACACTACGAGCAGTACTTC	CASSGQGHYEQYF	NA	NA	TRBV6-1	TRBJ2-7
TGCGCCAGCAGCTGGGACAAGGGGAATGAAAAACTGTTTTTT	CASSWDKGNEKLFF	NA	NA	TRBV5-1	TRBJ1-4
TGTGCTAGTGGTCCTGGAGGGAAGGGCTACAATGAGCAGTTCTTC	CASGPGGKGYNEQFF	NA	NA	TRBV12-5	TRBJ2-1
TGTGCCAGCAGTCGGGGAGACCTGAATAATTCACCCCTCCACTTT	CASSRGDLNNSPLHF	NA	NA	TRBV27	TRBJ1-6
TGTGCCAGCAGCGACAACCTCCGGGACAACCAAGAGACCCAGTACTTC	CASSDNLRDNQETQYF	NA	NA	TRBV11-1	TRBJ2-5